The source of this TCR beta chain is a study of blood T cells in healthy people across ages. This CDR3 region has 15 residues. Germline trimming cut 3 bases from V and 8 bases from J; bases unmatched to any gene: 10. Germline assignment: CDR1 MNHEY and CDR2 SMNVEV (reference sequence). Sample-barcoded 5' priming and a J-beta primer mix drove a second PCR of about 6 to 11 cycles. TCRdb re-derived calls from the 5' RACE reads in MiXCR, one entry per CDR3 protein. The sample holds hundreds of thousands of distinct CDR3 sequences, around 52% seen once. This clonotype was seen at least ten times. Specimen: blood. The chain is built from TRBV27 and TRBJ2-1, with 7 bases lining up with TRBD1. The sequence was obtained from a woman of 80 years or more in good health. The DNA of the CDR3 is TGTGCCAGCAGTTTTGGAGACAGGGCTATCGATGAGCAGTTCTTC. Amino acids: CASSFGDRAIDEQFF.